The 29 T cell receptor beta chains below all came from one sample that was sequenced in a study of blood T cells in healthy people across ages. The authors ran a second PCR of about 6 to 11 cycles using a sample-barcoded 5' primer and a J-beta primer mix. TCRdb reprocessed the 5' RACE reads with MiXCR, giving one entry per CDR3 protein. The sample has roughly 1.6 million distinct CDR3 sequences; around 35% are singletons. The sequenced material came from blood. The receptors were sampled from a woman between 25 and 40 years old in good health.

In the case of this clonotype: A much larger clone lies one base from this, so it may be a read error. This rearrangement joins TRBV7-2 to TRBJ2-3; unclear D gene. The germline CDR1 and CDR2 sequences are SGHTA and FQGNSA. There are 15 residues in the CDR3. The V end lost 3 bases, the J end lost 0 bases, and 10 bases lay between the germline ends. The CDR3 sequence: CASSLRPASTDTQYF. CDR3 nucleotide sequence: TGTGCCAGCAGCTTGAGGCCAGCTAGCACAGATACGCAGTATTTT. Combining the CDR3 with reference TRBV7-2 and TRBJ2-3 gives the whole variable domain GAGVSQSPSNKVTEKGKDVELRCDPISGHTALYWYRQSLGQGLEFLIYFQGNSAPDKSGLPSDRFSAERTGGSVSTLTIQRTQQEDSAVYLCASSLRPASTDTQYFGPGTRLTVL.

This sequence joins TRBV4-2 and TRBJ1-2, with 8 bases aligning to TRBD1. V gave up 1 base and J gave up 5 bases; unmatched junction bases: 6. CDR1 and CDR2 from the germline V gene are LGHNA and YNFKEQ. The CDR3 spans 15 residues. As DNA, the CDR3 is TGTGCCAGCAGCCAAGGGGCAGGGGGCACTTATGGCTACACCTTC. This codes for CASSQGAGGTYGYTF.

The chain carries TRBV7-2 and TRBJ2-7; D perhaps matches TRBD2 (5 bases). V lost 1 base and J 6 bases, leaving 16 bases between the germline ends. The CDR3 contains 15 residues. CDR1 and CDR2 from the germline V gene are SGHTA and FQGNSA. The CDR3 region has the DNA TGTGCCAGCAGCTTAGTTCCCGGGGTTCGATTCGAGCAGTACTTC. Amino acids: CASSLVPGVRFEQYF.

This clonotype was picked up a small number of times. V gene TRBV20-1 combines with J gene TRBJ2-5; possible D gene TRBD1, 5 bases. CDR3 length equals 14 residues. V lost 3 bases, J lost 3 bases, and 14 bases lay in between. Looked up from germline, CDR1 is DFQATT and CDR2 is SNEGSKA (reference sequence). Here the CDR3 DNA reads TGCAGTGCTAGGGGCAGACAGTGGAAAGAGACCCAGTACTTC. Translated: CSARGRQWKETQYF.

The chain couples TRBV20-1 to TRBJ1-5; D remains ambiguous. Germline V CDR1 and CDR2: DFQATT, SNEGSKA (reference sequence). Trimming cost V 0 bases and J 3 bases, with 6 bases left between them. CDR3 length: 13 amino acids. The CDR3 loop is CSARDSYNQPQHF. Written as DNA, the CDR3 is TGCAGTGCTAGAGACAGCTACAATCAGCCCCAGCATTTT.

This rearrangement joins TRBV11-2 to TRBJ2-5, with TRBD1 as a possible D gene (6 bases). Looked up from germline, CDR1 is SGHAT and CDR2 is FQNNGV. Trimming left V 5 bases short and J 5 bases short, with 18 bases between. This CDR3 spans 15 amino acids. The CDR3 DNA reads TGTGCCAGCAGCATTGAGTCCCAGGGGACGGAGACCCAGTACTTC. Its translation is CASSIESQGTETQYF.

In this sample, this clonotype turned up a few times. V and J are TRBV20-1 and TRBJ2-7, with 9 bases aligning to TRBD1. Trimming cost V 7 bases and J 2 bases; bases outside gene matches: 9. Germline V CDR1 and CDR2: DFQATT, SNEGSKA (reference sequence). This CDR3 spans 14 amino acids. Here the CDR3 reads CSGLGTGRTYEQYF. The CDR3 coding sequence is TGCAGTGGGTTGGGGACAGGGCGAACCTACGAGCAGTACTTC.

The chain couples TRBV5-4 to TRBJ2-1, with TRBD1 identical over 9 bases. Germline V CDR1 and CDR2: SGHNT, YYREEE (reference sequence). Trimming removed 5 bases from V and 7 bases from J; junction bases left unmatched: 4. The CDR3 runs to 13 residues. The CDR3 is CASRGQGANEQFF. The CDR3 DNA is TGTGCCAGCAGGGGACAGGGCGCAAATGAGCAGTTCTTC.

This clonotype was counted a few times. This may stem from a read error, because a much larger clone lies one nucleotide away. The chain couples TRBV7-9 to TRBJ2-5, with TRBD2 as a possible D gene (6 bases). CDR1 is SEHNR and CDR2 is FQNEAQ in the germline V gene (reference sequence). The V end was cut by 3 bases, the J end by 7 bases, with 24 bases between. This CDR3 contains 17 residues. The DNA of the CDR3 is TGTGCCAGCAGCTTGTCTGCCTCTGGGGACTTGGAAGGGACCCAGTACTTC. It translates to CASSLSASGDLEGTQYF.

The V call is TRBV12-3 or TRBV12-4, the J call TRBJ1-6; perhaps TRBD1 as D (6 bases). The CDR3 extends over 14 amino acids. Trimming took off 5 bases at V and 9 bases at J, with 14 bases between the two ends. CDR3 in amino acids: CASSETGRGSPLHF. The CDR3 DNA reads TGTGCCAGCAGTGAAACAGGGAGGGGTTCACCCCTCCACTTT.

V is TRBV7-9 and J is TRBJ2-5; D uncertain. From germline, CDR1 is SEHNR and CDR2 FQNEAQ (reference sequence). V lost 7 bases to trimming and J lost 1 base, with 13 bases between them. The CDR3 sequence is 14 residues long. This CDR3 is CASTHPLAQETQYF. CDR3 sequence (DNA): TGTGCCAGCACCCACCCCCTGGCCCAAGAGACCCAGTACTTC.

V gene TRBV11-2 combines with J gene TRBJ2-7; no clear D. From germline, CDR1 is SGHAT and CDR2 FQNNGV. This CDR3 is built from 11 residues. V lost 5 bases to trimming and J lost 8 bases, with 10 bases between them. This CDR3 reads CASSPVFKQYF. The CDR3, as DNA: TGTGCCAGCAGCCCAGTCTTTAAGCAGTACTTC.

To note about this clonotype: Compared with germline, one end of the junction differs, possibly owing to a read error. The chain links TRBV20-1 to TRBJ2-2; D possibly corresponds to TRBD2 (5 bases). CDR1 DFQATT and CDR2 SNEGSKA come from the germline V gene (reference sequence). This CDR3 has 13 amino acids. CDR3: CSASLANTGERFF. In nucleotides, the CDR3 is TGCAGTGCTAGTCTGGCGAACACCGGGGAGCGGTTTTTT.

This chain connects TRBV5-1 to TRBJ2-1; 7 bases agree with TRBD1. Trimming took 4 bases from V and 8 from J; bases not matched to a gene: 6. This CDR3 has 13 residues. Germline-derived CDR1 and CDR2 are SGHRS and YFSETQ. CDR3 sequence (DNA): TGCGCCAGCAGCCTACAGGGGCGATATGAGCAGTTCTTC. Translated: CASSLQGRYEQFF.

This clonotype was seen only a few times. The J gene is TRBJ2-7, the V gene TRBV6-1; D is unresolved. V was pared by 5 bases and J by 3 bases, with 17 bases between. The V gene's germline CDR1 is MNHNS and CDR2 SASEGT. The CDR3 is 15 residues long. CDR3 sequence: CASSPLGSTYYEQYF. The CDR3 coding sequence is TGTGCCAGCAGTCCCCTGGGCTCAACTTACTACGAGCAGTACTTC.

The chain uses TRBV3-1 and TRBJ2-1; 8 bases match TRBD1. Germline V gene data show CDR1 as LGHDT and CDR2 as YNNKEL (reference sequence). V shed 1 base and J 9 bases; nucleotides not matched to a gene: 5. The CDR3 runs to 14 residues. The chain's CDR3 is CASSQAPGGVEQFF. The CDR3, as DNA: TGTGCCAGCAGCCAAGCACCAGGGGGCGTTGAGCAGTTCTTC.

This sequence joins TRBV5-8 and TRBJ2-4, with D unclear. CDR3 length equals 14 residues. Germline loops: CDR1 SGHTS, CDR2 YDEGEE. The germline V and J ends were trimmed by 2 bases and 0 bases, with 6 bases remaining between them. The CDR3 here is CASSLPGAKNIQYF. CDR3 in DNA: TGTGCCAGCAGCTTACCAGGAGCCAAAAACATTCAGTACTTC.

A few counts support this clonotype. The chain couples TRBV4-1 to TRBJ2-5; 10 bases fit TRBD2. Germline CDR1 and CDR2: MGHRA and YSYEKL. V shed 4 bases and J 5 bases; nucleotides not matched to a gene: 10. The CDR3 is made up of 16 amino acids. CDR3 in DNA: TGCGCCAGCAGCCTCCCGGGAGCTAGCGGGAGTGAGACCCAGTACTTC. Its protein product is CASSLPGASGSETQYF.

The V gene is TRBV5-1, the J gene TRBJ1-2; D is undetermined. The V gene lost 1 base and the J gene lost 6 bases, with 13 bases spanning the gap. Germline values: CDR1 SGHRS, CDR2 YFSETQ. This CDR3 contains 14 residues. The CDR3 DNA is TGCGCCAGCAGCTTGTCTGGGAGTGGCGATGGCTACACCTTC. This sequence encodes CASSLSGSGDGYTF.

This clonotype turned up a few times. This rearrangement joins TRBV5-1 to TRBJ1-2; D possibly corresponds to TRBD1 (6 bases). The CDR3 runs to 21 residues. Trimming stripped 1 base from V and 7 bases from J, with 35 bases between. The V gene's germline CDR1 is SGHRS and CDR2 YFSETQ. CDR3 DNA: TGCGCCAGCAGCTTGTGGCTACAGGGTCGCCAACAAGGTCCTCAAGGCGGTGGCTACACCTTC. Translating it yields CASSLWLQGRQQGPQGGGYTF.

V and J are TRBV5-1 and TRBJ1-4; the match to TRBD1 covers 11 bases. CDR3 size: 16 residues. V shed 1 base and J 8 bases; nucleotides not matched to a gene: 7. Germline V CDR1 and CDR2: SGHRS, YFSETQ. CDR3 sequence reads: CASSLQPGQGEEKLFF. The CDR3 region has the DNA TGCGCCAGCAGCTTGCAACCGGGACAGGGGGAAGAAAAACTGTTTTTT.

This clonotype was observed a handful of times. V is TRBV9 and J is TRBJ1-1; D may be TRBD1 (6 bases). V lost 3 bases to trimming and J lost 0 bases, with 12 bases between them. Germline V gives CDR1 SGDLS, CDR2 YYNGEE. This CDR3 spans 15 amino acids. The CDR3 sequence is CASSAGGLMNTEAFF. The CDR3 nucleotides read TGTGCCAGCAGCGCTGGGGGGCTTATGAACACTGAAGCTTTCTTT.

This clonotype was picked up a small number of times. The chain employs TRBV3-1 and TRBJ2-5; D perhaps matches TRBD2 (6 bases). Trimming pared 4 bases from V and 5 bases from J, leaving 17 bases between. Looked up from germline, CDR1 is LGHDT and CDR2 is YNNKEL (reference sequence). This CDR3 is built from 15 residues. The CDR3 DNA sequence: TGTGCCAGCAGCCCCCCCCGGGGGATTGGGGAGACCCAGTACTTC. It specifies CASSPPRGIGETQYF.

This clonotype was picked up a small number of times. The chain is built from TRBV12-3 or TRBV12-4 and TRBJ1-5, with 8 nucleotides matching TRBD1. The V gene end was trimmed by 6 bases and the J gene end by 6 bases; junction bases not matched to a gene: 7. This CDR3 has 14 amino acids. CDR3 protein: CASRPQGVGQPQHF. Here the CDR3 DNA reads TGTGCCAGCAGACCACAGGGGGTGGGTCAGCCCCAGCATTTT.

In DNA form, the CDR3 reads TGTGCCAGCAGCACAGACGGTTTAACGGCAAACACAGATACGCAGTATTTT. It codes for CASSTDGLTANTDTQYF. This chain uses TRBV5-4 with TRBJ2-3; unclear D gene. Germline V gene lookup returns CDR1 SGHNT and CDR2 YYREEE (reference sequence). The CDR3 has 17 amino acids. Trimming stripped 4 bases from V and 2 bases from J, with 20 bases between.

V usage is TRBV5-1 and J usage is TRBJ1-5; no reliable D call. CDR3 length: 14 amino acids. V lost 3 bases, J lost 0 bases, and 7 bases lay in between. Germline V gene data show CDR1 as SGHRS and CDR2 as YFSETQ. In nucleotides, the CDR3 is TGCGCCAGCAGCTCAGATCCTAGCAATCAGCCCCAGCATTTT. Protein: CASSSDPSNQPQHF.

The chain joins TRBV14 to TRBJ2-7; D might be TRBD2 (7 bases). Trimming left V 4 bases short and J 2 bases short, with 15 bases between. The CDR3 loop spans 15 amino acids. Looked up from germline, CDR1 is SGHDN and CDR2 is FVKESK. The CDR3 DNA reads as TGTGCCAGCAGCCGGCTGAGAGGGGGGGCCTACGAGCAGTACTTC. It codes for CASSRLRGGAYEQYF.

The genes are TRBV6-4 and TRBJ2-1; 10 positions agree with TRBD1. The CDR3 has 15 residues. The germline CDR1 and CDR2 sequences are MRHNA and SNTAGT. With 8 bases clipped from V and 8 bases from J, the junction kept 12 bases outside the gene matches. CDR3 amino acids: CASSTGTGVTYEQFF. CDR3 bases: TGTGCCAGCTCCACCGGGACAGGGGTAACCTATGAGCAGTTCTTC.

The table lists this clonotype with a count of one. This chain uses TRBV28 with TRBJ2-7; D is uncertain. CDR3 length: 13 residues. Germline lookup yields CDR1 MDHEN and CDR2 SYDVKM. V was cut by 6 bases and J by 3 bases, with 12 bases left in between. The CDR3 protein is CASSPSPFYEQYF. The CDR3 bases are TGTGCCAGCAGCCCATCACCCTTCTACGAGCAGTACTTC.